Listed below are T cell receptor beta chains from one sample, sequenced in a study of blood T cell repertoires in COVID-19. Some clones are missing from TCRdb's copy, which holds only in-frame ones; the method was immunoSEQ multiplex PCR. This repertoire shows under 250,000 clones, about 88% found once; its top ten account for 0.72%. Sequencing used peripheral blood. These receptor sequences come from a middle-aged man with acute or convalescent COVID-19. Each CDR3 is given with its conserved first and last residue. Each record gives: D gene, clone size, V gene, J gene, CDR3 DNA, CDR3 protein. D genes are given only for firm matches. Clone size is stated in some rows and not others, as once, few, many or a class when expanded.

>TRBD2|once|TRBV18|TRBJ2-3
TGTGCCAGCCATGCCAGCGGGAGTACAGATACGCAGTATTTT
CASHASGSTDTQYF
>-|-|TRBV24-1|TRBJ2-5
TGTGCCACCAGTGAAAACAGGGAGGGAGAGACCCAGTACTTC
CATSENREGETQYF
>TRBD1|-|TRBV3-1/TRBV3-2|TRBJ2-7
TGTGCCAGCGGCGGGGACAGGGTTACCTACGAGCAGTACTTC
CASGGDRVTYEQYF
>TRBD1|-|TRBV10-3|TRBJ2-5
TGTGCCATCAGAGAATCGGCAGGGGGAGAGACCCAGTACTTC
CAIRESAGGETQYF
>-|once|TRBV2|TRBJ1-4
TGTGCCAGCAGGGACTTATGGACAGCGTCAACTAATGAAAAACTGTTTTTT
CASRDLWTASTNEKLFF
>TRBD2|-|TRBV5-1|TRBJ2-7
TGCGCCAGCAGCTTGGAAGGGACTAGATACGAGCAGTACTTC
CASSLEGTRYEQYF
>-|-|TRBV5-4|TRBJ1-2
TGTGCCAGCAGCTTGGGGGACGGGAGTAACTATGGCTACACCTTC
CASSLGDGSNYGYTF
>-|-|TRBV5-1|TRBJ2-6
TGCGCCAGCAGCTTGGGCGTCAGCGCTGGGGCCAACGTCCTGACTTTC
CASSLGVSAGANVLTF
>-|-|TRBV28|TRBJ2-7
TGTGCCAGCAGCTTCAACAACTACGAGCAGTACTTC
CASSFNNYEQYF
>-|-|TRBV4-1|TRBJ2-5
TGCGCCAGCAGCCAGCCCGGGGTCGGGCAAGAGACCCAGTACTTC
CASSQPGVGQETQYF
>TRBD1|-|TRBV6-5|TRBJ1-2
TGTGCCAGCAGGGATACAGGGGGCGGATATGGCTACACCTTC
CASRDTGGGYGYTF
>-|-|TRBV5-6|TRBJ2-7
TGTGCCAGCAGGGGGCTGGGGGCGGGCAGCTCCTACGAGCAGTACTTC
CASRGLGAGSSYEQYF
>TRBD2|-|TRBV6-4|TRBJ2-3
TGTGCCAGCAGCCTAGCGGGAGCGGCAGATACGCAGTATTTT
CASSLAGAADTQYF
>-|-|TRBV29-1|TRBJ2-4
TGCAGCGTTAAATCCCTCCAGGGGCACATTCAGTACTTC
CSVKSLQGHIQYF
>-|once|TRBV7-9|TRBJ2-3
TGTGCCAGCAGCTTCGGAGCAGATACGCAGTATTTT
CASSFGADTQYF
>-|-|TRBV10-3|TRBJ2-5
TGTGCCATCAGTGACCCCGAAGAGACCCAGTACTTC
CAISDPEETQYF
>-|-|TRBV6-5|TRBJ2-2
TGTGCCAGCAGTTACGGGGGGAACTGGAACACCGGGGAGCTGTTTTTT
CASSYGGNWNTGELFF
>TRBD2|-|TRBV5-4|TRBJ2-3
TGTGCCAGCAGCTTCGGATCAAGCGGGGTGACAGATACGCAGTATTTT
CASSFGSSGVTDTQYF
>-|-|TRBV6-1|TRBJ1-5
TGTGCCAGCAGTGAAGGAGTTTATTACAATCAGCCCCAGCATTTT
CASSEGVYYNQPQHF
>-|many|TRBV18|TRBJ2-5
TGTGCCAGCTCACCGCTCGCAGGGGCGAGAGGAGAGACCCAGTACTTC
CASSPLAGARGETQYF
>-|-|TRBV7-2|TRBJ2-3
TGTGCCAGCAGCTTAGCGAAGGAGACAGATACGCAGTATTTT
CASSLAKETDTQYF
>-|-|TRBV11-2|TRBJ1-3
TGTGCCAGCAGCTTAGGAGGGGGATTATATTTT
CASSLGGGLYF
>-|-|TRBV2|TRBJ1-1
TGTGCCAGCTGTCGGACAGCAGGCACTGAAGCTTTCTTT
CASCRTAGTEAFF
>-|-|TRBV6-2/TRBV6-3|TRBJ2-2
TGTGCCAGCAGCCGGGCGGGCGGGGAGCTGTTTTTT
CASSRAGGELFF
>-|-|TRBV3-1/TRBV3-2|TRBJ1-1
TGTGCCAGCAGCCAACAGTACACCGTCGCTTTCTTT
CASSQQYTVAFF
>TRBD1|-|TRBV18|TRBJ2-7
TGTGCCAGCTCACCCGGGACAGGCTCCTACGAGCAGTACTTC
CASSPGTGSYEQYF
>TRBD1|-|TRBV4-3|TRBJ2-4
TGCGCCAGCGGTTACAGGGGGATAGCCAAAAACATTCAGTACTTC
CASGYRGIAKNIQYF
>-|-|TRBV5-4|TRBJ2-7
TGTGCCAGCAGCGCTACTCCGGGACACCCAGGGGAGTACTTC
CASSATPGHPGEYF
>TRBD2|-|TRBV28|TRBJ2-7
TGTGCCAGCAGTTTCGGGGGACTAGCGGTTACCTACGAGCAGTACTTC
CASSFGGLAVTYEQYF
>TRBD1|-|TRBV6-5|TRBJ2-1
TGTGCCAGCAGTTCCACGGACAGGGGCACCTACAATGAGCAGTTCTTC
CASSSTDRGTYNEQFF
>-|-|TRBV7-8|TRBJ2-6
TGTGCCAGCAGCCCCCGTGAGGTTGGTGGGGCCAACGTCCTGACTTTC
CASSPREVGGANVLTF
>TRBD2|-|TRBV5-5|TRBJ2-1
TGTGCCAGCAACCAGGGACTAGCGGGGACCGCGGGGTATGAGCAGTTCTTC
CASNQGLAGTAGYEQFF
>-|-|TRBV23-1|TRBJ1-1
TGCGCCAGCAGTCGGGGGCAGGAACTACACGAGACTTTCTTT
CASSRGQELHETFF
>-|-|TRBV19|TRBJ1-1
TGTGCCAGTAGCCGGGGGTCGGGGTGGGCTGAAGCTTTCTTT
CASSRGSGWAEAFF
>-|-|TRBV7-9|TRBJ1-5
TGTGCCAGCAGCTTAGCGCGGGGCCCGGGGAATCAGCCCCAGCATTTT
CASSLARGPGNQPQHF
>TRBD1|-|TRBV5-4|TRBJ1-3
TGTGCCAGCAGCTTGGGAGTCGGGACAGGGGCTGGAAACACCATATATTTT
CASSLGVGTGAGNTIYF
>-|-|TRBV5-8|TRBJ1-1
TGTGCCAGCAGCCGCCCCCTACGGGGTAACACTGAAGCTTTCTTT
CASSRPLRGNTEAFF
>-|-|TRBV6-9|TRBJ2-2
TGTGCCAGCAGTTGGAGCGTCGGGGGACTTCATGGGAACGGGGAGCTGTTTTTT
CASSWSVGGLHGNGELFF
>TRBD1|-|TRBV27|TRBJ1-6
TGTGCCAGCAAATTTACAGGGGGTTCACCCCTCCACTTT
CASKFTGGSPLHF
>-|once|TRBV20-1|TRBJ2-3
TGCAGTGCTACGGCAGGAGATACGCAGTATTTT
CSATAGDTQYF
>-|-|TRBV27|TRBJ1-6
TGTGCCAGCAGGTCAGGGCTCACCTATAATTCACCCCTCCACTTT
CASRSGLTYNSPLHF
>TRBD1|-|TRBV24-1|TRBJ2-1
TGTGCCACCAGTGATGCGGGACAGGGGTTTGGCAATGAGCAGTTCTTC
CATSDAGQGFGNEQFF
>-|-|TRBV27|TRBJ2-7
TGTGCCAGCAGCCCAGCCGGGTTTGAGTACGAGCAGTACTTC
CASSPAGFEYEQYF
>TRBD1|once|TRBV28|TRBJ2-3
TGTGCCAGCAGTCCAAGGACAGGGGGCAGTTGGGGCACAGATACGCAGTATTTT
CASSPRTGGSWGTDTQYF
>TRBD1|-|TRBV6-4|TRBJ2-3
TGTGCCAGCAGTCCCGGGACAGGGCACACAGATACGCAGTATTTT
CASSPGTGHTDTQYF
>TRBD2|-|TRBV4-2|TRBJ2-3
TGTGCCAGCAGCCAAGGAGGGCTAGCGGGGGGGCTCAGCACAGATACGCAGTATTTT
CASSQGGLAGGLSTDTQYF
>-|-|TRBV7-9|TRBJ2-1
TGTGCCAGCAGTTCCAACCCGGGACTGCTAACGTCCCGGAATGAGCAGTTCTTC
CASSSNPGLLTSRNEQFF
>-|-|TRBV27|TRBJ2-7
TGTGCCAGCACCCTAGGGGCAGGGGTAATGTACGAGCAGTACTTC
CASTLGAGVMYEQYF
>TRBD1|once|TRBV10-3|TRBJ2-2
TGTGCCATCGGGGGACAGGGGAGGGCCGGGGAGCTGTTTTTT
CAIGGQGRAGELFF
>-|-|TRBV3-1/TRBV3-2|TRBJ1-4
TGTGCCAGCAGCCAAGGAACTGGAGCAACTAATGAAAAACTGTTTTTT
CASSQGTGATNEKLFF
>TRBD2|-|TRBV25-1|TRBJ2-2
TGTGCCAGCAGCGCGCGGGGGTACACCGGGGAGCTGTTTTTT
CASSARGYTGELFF
>TRBD1|-|TRBV27|TRBJ2-1
TGTGCCAGCAGTCATCCGGGACAGGGGGCGAAGGGGTTCTTC
CASSHPGQGAKGFF
>-|-|TRBV19|TRBJ1-2
TGTGCCAGTAGTATAGTCAGGGGATCCTATGGCTACACCTTC
CASSIVRGSYGYTF